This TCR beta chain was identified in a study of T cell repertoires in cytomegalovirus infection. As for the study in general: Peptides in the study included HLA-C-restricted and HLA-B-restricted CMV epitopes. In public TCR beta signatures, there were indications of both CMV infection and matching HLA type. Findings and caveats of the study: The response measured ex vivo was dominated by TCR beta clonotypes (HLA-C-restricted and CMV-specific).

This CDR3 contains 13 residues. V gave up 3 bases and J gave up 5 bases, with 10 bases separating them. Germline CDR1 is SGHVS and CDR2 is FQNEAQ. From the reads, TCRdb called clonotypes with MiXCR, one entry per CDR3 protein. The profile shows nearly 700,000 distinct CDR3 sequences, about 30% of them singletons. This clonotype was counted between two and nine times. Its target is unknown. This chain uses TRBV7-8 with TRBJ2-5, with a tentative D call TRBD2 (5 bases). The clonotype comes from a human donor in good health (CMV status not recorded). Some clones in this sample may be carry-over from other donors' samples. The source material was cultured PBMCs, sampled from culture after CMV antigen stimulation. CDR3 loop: CASSFSVWETQYF. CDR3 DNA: TGTGCCAGCAGCTTTAGCGTGTGGGAGACCCAGTACTTC. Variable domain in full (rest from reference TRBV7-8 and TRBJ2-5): GAGVSQSPRYKVAKRGQDVALRCDPISGHVSLFWYQQALGQGPEFLTYFQNEAQLDKSGLPSDRFFAERPEGSVSTLKIQRTQQEDSAVYLCASSFSVWETQYFGPGTRLLVL.